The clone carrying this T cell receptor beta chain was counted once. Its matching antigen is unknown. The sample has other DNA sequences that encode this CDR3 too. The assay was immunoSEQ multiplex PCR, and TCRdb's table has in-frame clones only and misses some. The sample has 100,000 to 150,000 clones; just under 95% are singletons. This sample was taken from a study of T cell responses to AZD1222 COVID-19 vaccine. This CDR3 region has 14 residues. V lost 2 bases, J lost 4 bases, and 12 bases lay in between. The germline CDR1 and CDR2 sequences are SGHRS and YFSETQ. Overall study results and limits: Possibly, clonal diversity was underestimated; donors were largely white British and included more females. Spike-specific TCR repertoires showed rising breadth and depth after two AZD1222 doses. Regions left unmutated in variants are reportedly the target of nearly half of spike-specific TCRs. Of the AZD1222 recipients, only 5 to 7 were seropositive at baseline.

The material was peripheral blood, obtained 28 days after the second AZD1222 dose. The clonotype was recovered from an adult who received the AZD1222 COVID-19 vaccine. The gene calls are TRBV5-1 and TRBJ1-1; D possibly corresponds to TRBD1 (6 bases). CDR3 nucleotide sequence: TGCGCCAGCAGCTTCGGGGGAGGGGGCACTGAAGCTTTCTTT. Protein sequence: CASSFGGGGTEAFF.